This TCR beta chain stems from a study of CD8 T cells in Susac syndrome. Random hexamers served to reverse transcribe roughly 0.5 to 1 ug RNA. TCRdb itself ran the immunoSEQ multiplex PCR reads through MiXCR, one entry per CDR3 protein. The data contain about 400,000 distinct CDR3 sequences, around 85% of them singletons. The TCR was taken from a human donor with multiple sclerosis. Sequencing used CD8+ T cells from PBMCs.

The CDR3 region is CAINDLGDTEAFF. In DNA form, the CDR3 reads TGTGCCATCAATGATCTTGGGGACACTGAAGCTTTCTTT. The V call is TRBV10-3, the J call TRBJ1-1; D ambiguous. Trimming removed 7 bases at V and 3 bases at J, with 12 bases between. In germline, CDR1 is ENHRY, CDR2 SYGVKD. This CDR3 is 13 amino acids long.